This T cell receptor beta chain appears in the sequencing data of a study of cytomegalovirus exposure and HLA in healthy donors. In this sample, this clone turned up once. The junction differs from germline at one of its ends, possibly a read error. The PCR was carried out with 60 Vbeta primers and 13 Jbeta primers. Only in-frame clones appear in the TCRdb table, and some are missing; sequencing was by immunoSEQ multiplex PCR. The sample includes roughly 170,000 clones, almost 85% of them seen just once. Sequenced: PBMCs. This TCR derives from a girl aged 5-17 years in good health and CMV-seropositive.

The CDR3 sequence: CASSRGNIGELFF. CDR3 bases: TGTGCCAGCAGTCGAGGCAACATCGGGGAGCTGTTTTTT. The chain is built from TRBV25-1 and TRBJ2-2; D is unresolved. The germline CDR1 and CDR2 sequences are MGHDK and SYGVNS. CDR3 size: 13 residues.